Reported below is one T cell receptor beta chain. Its antigen is undetermined. The record originates from a study of PD-L1 blockade in urothelial cancer. Study-wide context: Atezolizumab at 1,200 mg intravenously every 3 weeks was started by patients in 2014. Findings and limits, study-wide: Better progression-free and overall survival followed lower pretreatment blood clonality.

V lost 8 bases, J lost 5 bases, and 18 bases stayed unmatched. The CDR3 loop spans 17 amino acids. Germline values: CDR1 KGHSH, CDR2 LQKENI. This table comes from immunoSEQ multiplex PCR, and its TCRdb copy is limited to in-frame clones, with some not included. The sample records roughly 46,000 clones, around 82% being singletons. Documented time point: peripheral blood 6 weeks after treatment start. The clonotype originates from a man aged 45-65 years with urothelial cancer. The sequences come from PBMCs, collected around atezolizumab (anti-PD-L1) treatment. J is TRBJ2-5 and V is TRBV18; 9 bases are a match to TRBD1. For the CDR3, the DNA is TGTGCCAGCACCTTTTCTCAGGCGGGGACAGGGTTGGAGACCCAGTACTTC. Translation gives CASTFSQAGTGLETQYF.